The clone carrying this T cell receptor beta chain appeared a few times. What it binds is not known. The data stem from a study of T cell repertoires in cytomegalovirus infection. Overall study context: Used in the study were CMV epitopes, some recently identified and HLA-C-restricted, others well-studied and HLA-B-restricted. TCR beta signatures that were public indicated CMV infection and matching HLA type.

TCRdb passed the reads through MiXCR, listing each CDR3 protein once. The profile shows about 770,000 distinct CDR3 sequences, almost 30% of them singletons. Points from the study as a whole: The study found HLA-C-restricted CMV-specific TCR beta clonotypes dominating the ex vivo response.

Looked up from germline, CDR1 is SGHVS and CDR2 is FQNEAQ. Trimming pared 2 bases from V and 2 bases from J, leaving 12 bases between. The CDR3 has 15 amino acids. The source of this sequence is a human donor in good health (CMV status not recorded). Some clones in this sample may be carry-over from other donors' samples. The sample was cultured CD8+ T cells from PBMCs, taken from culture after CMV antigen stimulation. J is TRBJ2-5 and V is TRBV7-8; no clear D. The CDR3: CASSLSVGIQETQYF. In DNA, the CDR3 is TGTGCCAGCAGCTTATCAGTCGGCATTCAAGAGACCCAGTACTTC.